This TCR beta chain was recovered during a study of blood T cell repertoires in COVID-19. Background on the study: Samples taken during acute and convalescent COVID-19 were collected in the United States, Italy and Spain.

Sequencing was performed with immunoSEQ multiplex PCR; in TCRdb, only in-frame clones are kept and a portion is missing. The sample yields 350,000 to 450,000 clones, roughly 90% seen once. The CDR3 runs 14 residues. Germline CDR1 LGHNA, CDR2 YSLEER. The V end was cut by 1 base, the J end by 3 bases, with 8 bases between. Material: PBMCs or T cells enriched from blood (not recorded which). The chain employs TRBV4-3 and TRBJ2-3, with a possible D match to TRBD1 (6 bases). This TCR derives from a young woman who had recovered from COVID-19. CDR3 nucleotides: TGCGCCAGCAGCCAAGCTCAGGGGACAGATACGCAGTATTTT. Protein sequence: CASSQAQGTDTQYF.